The 2 T cell receptor beta chains presented below share a single source sample, sequenced in a study of shared T cell receptors in the human thymus. Generated by immunoSEQ multiplex PCR, the TCRdb table keeps only in-frame clones and is missing some. This table holds some 640,000 clones, over 75% found once. The sample was also reused in another study, on human thymus T cells.

Sample: thymocytes. The origin of the receptors is a boy less than two years old with a congenital heart defect.

This clone was detected only once. V gene TRBV19 combines with J gene TRBJ2-5; 7 bases agree with TRBD1. Per the germline V gene, CDR1 is LNHDA and CDR2 is SQIVND (reference sequence). V shed 5 bases, J shed 3 bases, and the junction held 9 bases outside the gene matches. This CDR3 spans 15 amino acids. CDR3 sequence: CASSLRDRSKETQYF. CDR3 bases: TGTGCCAGTAGTCTCCGGGACAGATCAAAAGAGACCCAGTACTTC.

This chain uses TRBV28 with TRBJ2-7; D is perhaps TRBD1 (5 bases). V shed 4 bases and J shed 8 bases, with 15 bases lying between them. This CDR3 spans 13 amino acids. Germline-derived CDR1 and CDR2 are MDHEN and SYDVKM. In DNA, the CDR3 is TGTGCCAGCAGTTCTACGGTGACAGTAAAGCAGTACTTC. Its protein product is CASSSTVTVKQYF.